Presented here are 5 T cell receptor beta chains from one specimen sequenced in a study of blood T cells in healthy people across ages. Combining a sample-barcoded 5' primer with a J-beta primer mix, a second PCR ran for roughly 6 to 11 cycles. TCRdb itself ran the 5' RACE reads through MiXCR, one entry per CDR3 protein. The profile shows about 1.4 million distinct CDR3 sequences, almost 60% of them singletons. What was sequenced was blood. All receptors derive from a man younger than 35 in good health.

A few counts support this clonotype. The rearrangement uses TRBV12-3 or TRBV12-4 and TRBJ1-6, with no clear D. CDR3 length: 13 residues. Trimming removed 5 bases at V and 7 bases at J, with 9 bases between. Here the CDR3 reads CASSLKGNSPLHF. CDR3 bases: TGTGCCAGCAGTCTAAAAGGGAATTCACCCCTCCACTTT.

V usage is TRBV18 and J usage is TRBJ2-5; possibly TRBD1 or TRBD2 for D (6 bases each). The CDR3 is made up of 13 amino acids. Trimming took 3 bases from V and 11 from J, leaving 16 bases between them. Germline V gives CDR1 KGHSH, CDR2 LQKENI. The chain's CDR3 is CASSPRGVWEQYF. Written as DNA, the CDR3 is TGTGCCAGCTCACCGAGGGGGGTATGGGAGCAGTACTTC.

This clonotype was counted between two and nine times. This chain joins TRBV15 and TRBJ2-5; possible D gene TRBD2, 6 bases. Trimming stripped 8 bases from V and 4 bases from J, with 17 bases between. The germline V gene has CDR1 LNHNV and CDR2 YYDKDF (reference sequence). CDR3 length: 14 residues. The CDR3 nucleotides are TGTGCCACCCTCTTGCGGGGCGCAGGAGAGACCCAGTACTTC. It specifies CATLLRGAGETQYF.

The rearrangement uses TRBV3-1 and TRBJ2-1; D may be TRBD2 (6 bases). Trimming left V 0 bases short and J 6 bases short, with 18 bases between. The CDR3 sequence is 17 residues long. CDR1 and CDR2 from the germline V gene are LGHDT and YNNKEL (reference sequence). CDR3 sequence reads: CASSQERGRPSFNEQFF. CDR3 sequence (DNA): TGTGCCAGCAGCCAAGAGAGAGGGAGGCCGTCTTTCAATGAGCAGTTCTTC.

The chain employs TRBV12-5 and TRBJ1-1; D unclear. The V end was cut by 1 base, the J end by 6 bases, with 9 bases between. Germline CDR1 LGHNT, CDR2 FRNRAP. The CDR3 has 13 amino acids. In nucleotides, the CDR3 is TGTGCTAGTGGTTTGGAAGAGACATCTGAAGCTTTCTTT. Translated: CASGLEETSEAFF.